The 8 T cell receptor beta chains below all came from one sample that was sequenced in a study of blood T cell repertoires in COVID-19. Here immunoSEQ multiplex PCR was the method, and the copy in TCRdb shows in-frame clones only, minus some. This table has tens of thousands of clones, around 88% appearing once. Material: peripheral blood. Receptors were obtained from a woman older than 75 with active or convalescent COVID-19.

The rearrangement joins TRBV5-1 to TRBJ2-7; D remains ambiguous. The germline V gene has CDR1 SGHRS and CDR2 YFSETQ. CDR3 length: 13 amino acids. The V end lost 2 bases, the J end lost 3 bases, and 9 bases lay between the germline ends. CDR3 in DNA: TGCGCCAGCAGCTTCATTGGCGGCTACGAGCAGTACTTC. This encodes CASSFIGGYEQYF.

In this sample, this clone turned up a few times. The chain employs TRBV5-1 and TRBJ1-1; D may be TRBD1 (6 bases). Germline CDR1 reads SGHRS; CDR2 reads YFSETQ. The CDR3 has 14 amino acids. The germline V and J ends were trimmed by 0 bases and 4 bases, with 10 bases remaining between them. The CDR3 coding sequence is TGCGCCAGCAGCTTGGACAGGGCGGGCACTGAAGCTTTCTTT. Translation gives CASSLDRAGTEAFF. Full variable domain (outside the CDR3, taken from reference TRBV5-1 and TRBJ1-1): KAGVTQTPRYLIKTRGQQVTLSCSPISGHRSVSWYQQTPGQGLQFLFEYFSETQRNKGNFPGRFSGRQFSNSRSEMNVSTLELGDSALYLCASSLDRAGTEAFFGQGTRLTVV.

The chain has TRBV19 and TRBJ2-2; tentative D call: TRBD2 (7 bases). The CDR3 has 19 amino acids. The germline V gene encodes CDR1 LNHDA and CDR2 SQIVND (reference sequence). V gave up 1 base and J gave up 3 bases, with 21 bases separating them. CDR3 protein: CASSIGDSGGAHYTGELFF. The CDR3 DNA reads TGTGCCAGTAGTATAGGGGACTCGGGGGGCGCACATTACACCGGGGAGCTGTTTTTT.

The V and J genes are TRBV5-6 and TRBJ2-1; 11 bases line up with TRBD2. Per germline, CDR1 SGHDT and CDR2 YYEEEE. V shed 3 bases and J 0 bases; nucleotides not matched to a gene: 5. CDR3 length: 17 residues. The CDR3 DNA follows: TGTGCCAGCAGCTATAGCGGGAGGGGGCTCTCCTACAATGAGCAGTTCTTC. It codes for CASSYSGRGLSYNEQFF.

This clone came up once. V and J are TRBV6-5 and TRBJ1-2; D remains ambiguous. V lost 0 bases and J 6 bases, leaving 14 bases between the germline ends. This CDR3 has 15 amino acids. The V gene's germline CDR1 is MNHEY and CDR2 SVGAGI. CDR3 coding DNA: TGTGCCAGCAGTTACTCGAGTGCTCACGGTGATGGCTACACCTTC. It translates to CASSYSSAHGDGYTF.

The rearrangement uses TRBV6-5 and TRBJ1-1; D is ambiguous. Germline-derived CDR1 and CDR2 are MNHEY and SVGAGI. Trimming shortened V by 0 bases and J by 4 bases, and 12 bases separated the two germline ends. The CDR3 contains 15 residues. Here the CDR3 DNA reads TGTGCCAGCAGTTACTCGAGGGCTCCGGGCACTGAAGCTTTCTTT. This sequence encodes CASSYSRAPGTEAFF.

This clone turned up a few times. The chain uses TRBV10-3 and TRBJ2-3; 11 bases agree with TRBD2. J was trimmed by 7 bases and V by 6 bases; bases with no gene match: 12. Germline CDR1 is ENHRY and CDR2 is SYGVKD. The CDR3 loop spans 16 amino acids. DNA for the CDR3: TGTGCCATCAGCTCTCATAGCGGGGGGGCCGTCTATACGCAGTATTTT. Translated: CAISSHSGGAVYTQYF.

V and J are TRBV6-1 and TRBJ2-2; 7 nucleotides match TRBD2. This CDR3 is 16 amino acids long. Germline V lookup: CDR1 MNHNS, CDR2 SASEGT. V gave up 2 bases and J gave up 5 bases; unmatched junction bases: 8. This CDR3 reads CASSESGGRQTGELFF. CDR3 DNA: TGTGCCAGCAGTGAATCCGGGGGGAGGCAGACCGGGGAGCTGTTTTTT.